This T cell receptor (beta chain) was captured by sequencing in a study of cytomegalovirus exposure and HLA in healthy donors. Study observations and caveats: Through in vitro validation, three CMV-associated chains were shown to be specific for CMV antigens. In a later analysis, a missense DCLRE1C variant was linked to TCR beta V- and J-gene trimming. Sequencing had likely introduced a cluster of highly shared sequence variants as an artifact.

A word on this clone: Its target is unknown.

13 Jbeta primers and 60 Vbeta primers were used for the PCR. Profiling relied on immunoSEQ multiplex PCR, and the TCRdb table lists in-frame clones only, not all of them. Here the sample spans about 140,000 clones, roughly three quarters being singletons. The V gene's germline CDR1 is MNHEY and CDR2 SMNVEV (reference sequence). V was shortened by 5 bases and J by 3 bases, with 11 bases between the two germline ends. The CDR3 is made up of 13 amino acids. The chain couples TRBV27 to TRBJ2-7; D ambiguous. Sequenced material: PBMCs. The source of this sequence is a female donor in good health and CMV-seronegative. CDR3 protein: CASSRTRYYEQYF. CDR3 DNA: TGTGCCAGCAGTCGTACCCGGTACTACGAGCAGTACTTC.